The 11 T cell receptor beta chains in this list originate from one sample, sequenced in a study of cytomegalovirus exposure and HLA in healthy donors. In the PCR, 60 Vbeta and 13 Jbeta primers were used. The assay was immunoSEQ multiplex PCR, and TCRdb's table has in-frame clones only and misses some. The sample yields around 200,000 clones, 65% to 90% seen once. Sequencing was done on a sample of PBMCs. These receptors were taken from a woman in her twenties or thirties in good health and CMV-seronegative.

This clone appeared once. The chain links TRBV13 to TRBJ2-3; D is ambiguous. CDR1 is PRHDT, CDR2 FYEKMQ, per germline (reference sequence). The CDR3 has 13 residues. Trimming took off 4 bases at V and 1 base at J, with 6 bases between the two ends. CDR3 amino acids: CASSSSGTDTQYF. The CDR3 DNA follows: TGTGCCAGCAGCTCTTCGGGCACAGATACGCAGTATTTT.

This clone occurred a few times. CDR3 DNA: TGTGCCAGCAGTCCCCGAGGGACTGTGAATCAGCCCCAGCATTTT. Translating it yields CASSPRGTVNQPQHF. The chain recombines TRBV2 with TRBJ1-5; D may be TRBD1 (5 bases). The CDR3 runs to 15 residues. The germline V and J ends were trimmed by 5 bases and 4 bases, with 15 bases remaining between them. Germline CDR1 SNHLY, CDR2 FYNNEI.

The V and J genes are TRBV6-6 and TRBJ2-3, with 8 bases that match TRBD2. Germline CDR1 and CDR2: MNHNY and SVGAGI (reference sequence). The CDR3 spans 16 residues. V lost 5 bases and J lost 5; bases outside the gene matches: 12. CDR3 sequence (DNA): TGTGCCAGCAGTCCCCTCCGGGGGGGGCAGGGAGATACGCAGTATTTT. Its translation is CASSPLRGGQGDTQYF.

CDR3 DNA: TGTGCCAGCAGTTTTGAAGTTCCTCGAAGCGGGGACAATGAGCAGTTCTTC. Protein: CASSFEVPRSGDNEQFF. V and J are TRBV28 and TRBJ2-1, with TRBD2 matching over 7 bases. The germline gives CDR1 MDHEN, CDR2 SYDVKM. This CDR3 is 17 amino acids long. V shed 3 bases and J 5 bases; nucleotides not matched to a gene: 13.

The CDR3 reads CASSYVQSHSYEQYF. The DNA of the CDR3 is TGTGCCAGCAGTTACGTACAATCGCACTCCTACGAGCAGTACTTC. The chain employs TRBV6-6 and TRBJ2-7, with no clear D. This CDR3 comprises 15 residues. Germline lookup yields CDR1 MNHNY and CDR2 SVGAGI (reference sequence). Trimming pared 2 bases from V and 0 bases from J, leaving 11 bases between.

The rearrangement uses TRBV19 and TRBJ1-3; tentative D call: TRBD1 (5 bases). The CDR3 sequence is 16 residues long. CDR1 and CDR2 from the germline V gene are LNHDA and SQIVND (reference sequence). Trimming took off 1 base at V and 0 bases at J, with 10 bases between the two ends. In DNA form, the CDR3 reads TGTGCCAGTAGTATAGGGGGCAGACTCTCTGGAAACACCATATATTTT. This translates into CASSIGGRLSGNTIYF.

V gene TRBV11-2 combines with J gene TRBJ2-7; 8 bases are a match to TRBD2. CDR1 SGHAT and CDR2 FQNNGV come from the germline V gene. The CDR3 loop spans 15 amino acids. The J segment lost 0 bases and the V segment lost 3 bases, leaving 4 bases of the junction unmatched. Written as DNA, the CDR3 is TGTGCCAGCAGCTTTAGCGGGATGGCCTCCTACGAGCAGTACTTC. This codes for CASSFSGMASYEQYF.

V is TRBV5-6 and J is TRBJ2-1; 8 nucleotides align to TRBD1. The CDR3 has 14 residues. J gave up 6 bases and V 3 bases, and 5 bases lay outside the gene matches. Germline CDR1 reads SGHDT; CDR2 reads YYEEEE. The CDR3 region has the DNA TGTGCCAGCAGCTCCACAGGGGGTGGCAATGAGCAGTTCTTC. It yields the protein CASSSTGGGNEQFF.

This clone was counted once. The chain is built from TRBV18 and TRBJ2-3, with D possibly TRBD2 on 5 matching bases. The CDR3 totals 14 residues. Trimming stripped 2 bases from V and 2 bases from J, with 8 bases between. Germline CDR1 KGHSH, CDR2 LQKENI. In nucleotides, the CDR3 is TGTGCCAGCTCACCAGCGGGTTACACAGATACGCAGTATTTT. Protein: CASSPAGYTDTQYF.

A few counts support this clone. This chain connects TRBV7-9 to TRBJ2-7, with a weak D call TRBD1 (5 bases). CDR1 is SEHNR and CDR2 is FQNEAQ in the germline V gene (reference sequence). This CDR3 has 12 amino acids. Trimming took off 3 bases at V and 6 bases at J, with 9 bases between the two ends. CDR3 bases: TGTGCCAGCAGCTTTGAAGGGGCCGAGCAGTACTTC. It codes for CASSFEGAEQYF.

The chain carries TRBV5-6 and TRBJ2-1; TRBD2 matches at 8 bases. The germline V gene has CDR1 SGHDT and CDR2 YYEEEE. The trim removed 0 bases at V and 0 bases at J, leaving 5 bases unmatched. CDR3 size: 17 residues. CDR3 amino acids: CASSLDLAGGSYNEQFF. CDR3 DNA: TGTGCCAGCAGCTTGGATCTAGCGGGTGGCTCCTACAATGAGCAGTTCTTC.